Below, 5 T cell receptor beta chains from the same sample are listed, as sequenced in a study of vaccination and CD4 T cells after COVID-19 (dated by TCRdb to between 2021 and 2024). The library came from PCR. The listed sequencing device is Illumina iSeq 100. DNA from cultured CD4+ T cells underwent TCR sequencing with the Oncomine TCR Beta short-read assay at the Johns Hopkins FTIC core. TCRdb cleaned the public reads at Q25 with fastp, built clones with MiXCR and kept in-frame beta chains. Rows with one shared CDR3 protein collapse into an entry with the most common genes and DNA. The sample records under 25,000 distinct CDR3 sequences, 40% of which are singletons. The ten largest account for roughly 9.5% of the sample. The antigens of these receptors remain unknown. The meaning of the sample's treatment or condition label: approximately 9-day PBMC culture with coronavirus spike peptide pools or control peptides (ViraFEST assay).

The sample here was CD4+ T cells from blood, cultured in vitro, taken after SARS-CoV-2 vaccination. The source is a human donor who had recovered from COVID-19.

This clonotype qualifies as medium-sized (0.01 to 0.1%). This chain uses TRBV15 with TRBJ1-6, with D unresolved. The CDR3 is 13 amino acids. CDR1 and CDR2 from the germline V gene are LNHNV and YYDKDF (reference sequence). V was pared by 3 bases and J by 7 bases, with 7 bases between. CDR3 in DNA: TGTGCCACCAGCAGGAGTAAAAATTCACCCCTCCACTTT. Amino acids: CATSRSKNSPLHF. Complete variable domain (other parts from reference TRBV15 and TRBJ1-6): DAMVIQNPRYQVTQFGKPVTLSCSQTLNHNVMYWYQQKSSQAPKLLFHYYDKDFNNEADTPDNFQSRRPNTSFCFLDIRSPGLGDTAMYLCATSRSKNSPLHFGNGTRLTVT.

The chain couples TRBV28 to TRBJ1-2; D gene ambiguous. V was pared by 5 bases and J by 8 bases, with 15 bases between. The germline V gene has CDR1 MDHEN and CDR2 SYDVKM. The CDR3 has 13 residues. The CDR3 DNA sequence: TGTGCCAGCAGTCCCTTAGGCGTTGCCGGCTACACCTTC. It translates to CASSPLGVAGYTF.

V is TRBV7-6 and J is TRBJ2-5, with 12 bases that match TRBD2. The CDR3 is 17 residues long. The germline V gene encodes CDR1 SGHVS and CDR2 FNYEAQ. J gave up 2 bases and V 1 base, and 5 bases lay outside the gene matches. The CDR3 DNA is TGTGCCAGCAGCTTAGTTCCTAGCGGGGGGGGACAAGAGACCCAGTACTTC. It yields the protein CASSLVPSGGGQETQYF.

This chain joins TRBV6-2 or TRBV6-3 and TRBJ1-3, with D unresolved. The ends were cut back, 7 bases at V and 5 bases at J, with 9 bases in the middle. The CDR3 is 12 amino acids. Germline lookup yields CDR1 MNHEY and CDR2 SVGEGT. The CDR3: CASTNTRNTIYF. For the CDR3, the DNA is TGTGCCAGCACGAACACTCGAAACACCATATATTTT.

This chain uses TRBV20-1 with TRBJ2-3; D is tentatively TRBD1 or TRBD2 (5 bases each). The length of the CDR3 is 14 residues. The V end lost 2 bases, the J end lost 1 base, and 10 bases lay between the germline ends. Per the germline V gene, CDR1 is DFQATT and CDR2 is SNEGSKA (reference sequence). CDR3 sequence (DNA): TGCAGTGCTAGAATCGGGACCGGCACAGATACGCAGTATTTT. It encodes CSARIGTGTDTQYF.